This paragraph covers one T cell receptor (beta chain) sequence. Antigen specificity is unknown. This sample stems from a study of PD-1 blockade in classical Hodgkin lymphoma. CDR3 length: 14 amino acids. Study-wide findings and caveats: Relative to healthy donors, newly diagnosed patients reportedly had lower baseline TCR diversity, which was reported as lower still in relapsed/refractory patients. A significant rise in TCR diversity was seen by C4D1 for CD4+ cells but not for CD8+ cells.

Libraries were prepared by immunoSEQ multiplex PCR; TCRdb keeps only in-frame clonotypes and omits some of them. The data show just over 20,000 clones, with 60% to 75% seen just once and 15% to 20% held by the top ten. The sample's time point: cycle 4 day 1 (C4D1), after 6 weeks of nivolumab. After autologous stem cell transplantation all patients relapsed, and prior brentuximab vedotin exposure differed between cohorts. Sequenced here: peripheral blood mononuclear cells (PBMCs), sampled before the fourth cycle of nivolumab. The origin of this receptor is a human donor with classical Hodgkin lymphoma. The V call is TRBV21-1, the J call TRBJ2-4. TRBV21-1 is annotated as a pseudogene. CDR3 in DNA: TGTGCCAGCAGCAAAGGGGGAGCCAAAAACATTCAGTACTTC. Translation: CASSKGGAKNIQYF.